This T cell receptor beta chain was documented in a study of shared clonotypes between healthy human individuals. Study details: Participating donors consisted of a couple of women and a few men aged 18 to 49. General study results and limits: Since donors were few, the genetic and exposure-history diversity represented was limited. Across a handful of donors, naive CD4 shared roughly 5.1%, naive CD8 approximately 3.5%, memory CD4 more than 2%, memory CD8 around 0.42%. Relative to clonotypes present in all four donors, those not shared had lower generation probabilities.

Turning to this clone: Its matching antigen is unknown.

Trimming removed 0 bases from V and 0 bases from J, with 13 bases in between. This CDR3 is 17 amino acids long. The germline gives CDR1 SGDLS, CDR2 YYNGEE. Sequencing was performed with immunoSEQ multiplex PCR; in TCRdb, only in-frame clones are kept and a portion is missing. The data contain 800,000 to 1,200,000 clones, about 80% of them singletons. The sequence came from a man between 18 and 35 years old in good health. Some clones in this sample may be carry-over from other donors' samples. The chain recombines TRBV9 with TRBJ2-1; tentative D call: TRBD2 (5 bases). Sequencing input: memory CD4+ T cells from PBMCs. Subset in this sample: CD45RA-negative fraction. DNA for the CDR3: TGTGCCAGCAGCGTAGGGCGAGCGGTTTACTCCTACAATGAGCAGTTCTTC. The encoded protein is CASSVGRAVYSYNEQFF.